These T cell receptor beta chains were read from a single sample in a study of regulatory T cells in long-lasting Graves disease. MiXCR was run by TCRdb on the multiplex PCR reads, yielding one entry per CDR3 protein. The profile covers a few hundred thousand distinct CDR3 sequences, with roughly a fifth appearing a single time and 12% taken by the ten largest. This sample also belongs to another study, concerning T cells in Graves' hyperthyroidism and ophthalmopathy.

Sample: peripheral blood mononuclear cells (PBMCs), taken at new diagnosis, from a patient treated with antithyroid drugs. The receptors stem from a woman younger than 45 with Graves disease. Both conserved end residues are part of each CDR3. D genes are given only for firm matches. Clone size is shown for a subset of rows, as once, few, many or a class of expanded clone.

d_gene	len	abundance	j_gene	v_gene	CDR3nt	CDR3aa
TRBD1	14	NA	TRBJ1-1	TRBV11-2	TGTGCCAGCAGCTTTTGGACAGGGGACACTGAAGCTTTCTTT	CASSFWTGDTEAFF
TRBD1	16	many	TRBJ1-1	TRBV3-1	TGTGCCAGCAGAGAGGACAGGGGGCTGACGGAAACTGAAGCTTTCTTT	CASREDRGLTETEAFF
NA	16	many	TRBJ1-5	TRBV2	TGTGCCAGCAGTGCAGGGGTCGTCGATAGCAATCAGCCCCAGCATTTT	CASSAGVVDSNQPQHF
NA	12	many	TRBJ1-2	TRBV5-1	TGCGCCAGCAGCTTGGCAGCCGGCGGAGAGACCTTC	CASSLAAGGETF
TRBD2	16	NA	TRBJ2-5	TRBV11-2	TGTGCCAGCAGCGCACGTAGCAGCGGGAGTGAAGAGACCCAGTACTTC	CASSARSSGSEETQYF
NA	13	NA	TRBJ1-2	TRBV28	TGTGCCAGCAGTTTCCAGGCGGGCTATGGCTACACCTTC	CASSFQAGYGYTF
NA	14	NA	TRBJ2-7	TRBV5-1	TGCGCCAGCAGCTTAACAGGACACCCCTACGAGCAGTGCTTC	CASSLTGHPYEQCF
TRBD2	14	many	TRBJ2-5	TRBV7-7	TGTGCTAGCAGCCCAAGCGGGGTCATGGGGACCCAGTACTTC	CASSPSGVMGTQYF
NA	18	NA	TRBJ2-6	TRBV3-1	TGTGCCAGCAGCCATCATTCGGTCTCGAGCTCTGGGGCCAACGTCCTGACTTTC	CASSHHSVSSSGANVLTF
NA	14	many	TRBJ2-7	TRBV10-1	TGCGCCAGCAGTGAGTCCAGGGGCGCAAGCGAGCAGTACTTC	CASSESRGASEQYF